Each of the 19 T cell receptor beta chains below was sequenced from the same sample in a study of cytomegalovirus exposure and HLA in healthy donors. The study ran its PCR with 60 Vbeta and 13 Jbeta primers. Profiled with immunoSEQ multiplex PCR; TCRdb holds only in-frame clones, not every one. The sample holds nearly 200,000 clones, about 81% seen once. The source material was PBMCs. The origin of the receptors is a woman between 50 and 59 years old in good health and CMV-seropositive.

In this sample, this clone turned up once. The chain joins TRBV18 to TRBJ2-1, with D perhaps TRBD2 (5 bases). V gave up 3 bases and J gave up 5 bases, with 11 bases separating them. The germline gives CDR1 KGHSH, CDR2 LQKENI. This CDR3 has 14 residues. In DNA, the CDR3 is TGTGCCAGCTCACCCCTACTAGAAAACAATGAGCAGTTCTTC. Its translation is CASSPLLENNEQFF. The full variable domain, completed using reference TRBV18 and TRBJ2-1, is NAGVMQNPRHLVRRRGQEARLRCSPMKGHSHVYWYRQLPEEGLKFMVYLQKENIIDESGMPKERFSAEFPKEGPSILRIQQVVRGDSAAYFCASSPLLENNEQFFGPGTRLTVL.

This chain joins TRBV5-1 and TRBJ2-1; 9 bases align to TRBD1. With V trimmed by 4 bases and J by 6 bases, 5 bases remained unmatched. This CDR3 has 14 amino acids. Per germline, CDR1 SGHRS and CDR2 YFSETQ. DNA for the CDR3: TGCGCCAGCAGCCAGGACAGGGGAATCAATGAGCAGTTCTTC. Its protein product is CASSQDRGINEQFF.

The rearrangement joins TRBV7-9 to TRBJ2-2; 7 bases fit TRBD1. Germline CDR1 and CDR2: SEHNR and FQNEAQ (reference sequence). This CDR3 contains 16 residues. The trim removed 1 base at V and 3 bases at J, leaving 5 bases unmatched. CDR3 nucleotide sequence: TGTGCCAGCAGCTTAGGCTGGGACAGCTACACCGGGGAGCTGTTTTTT. Translating it yields CASSLGWDSYTGELFF.

The rearrangement links TRBV29-1 to TRBJ1-2, with a weak D call TRBD1 (6 bases). Germline V gives CDR1 SQVTM, CDR2 ANQGSEA. The CDR3 length is 13 residues. V was clipped by 3 bases and J by 8 bases, with 16 bases between them. The CDR3 sequence: CSVDGTGYSGYTF. The CDR3 DNA sequence: TGCAGCGTTGACGGAACAGGGTATAGCGGCTACACCTTC.

The chain joins TRBV5-8 to TRBJ2-1; TRBD2 matches at 15 bases. Germline trimming cut 4 bases from V and 9 bases from J; bases unmatched to any gene: 5. CDR1 is SGHTS, CDR2 YDEGEE, per germline. The CDR3 spans 15 residues. CDR3 sequence (DNA): TGTGCCAGCAGCCCGGGACTAGCGGGAGGTATTGAGCAGTTCTTC. Translated, it gives CASSPGLAGGIEQFF.

The CDR3 sequence is CASSPWTSGTRGEQYF. CDR3 DNA sequence: TGTGCCAGCTCACCATGGACTAGCGGGACCCGGGGGGAGCAGTACTTC. The chain carries TRBV18 and TRBJ2-7, with TRBD2 matching 12 bases. The CDR3 runs to 16 residues. The junction had 9 bases not matched to a gene; V was cut back by 2 bases and J by 7 bases. The V gene's germline CDR1 is KGHSH and CDR2 LQKENI.

The chain uses TRBV6-5 and TRBJ1-1; 9 nucleotides agree with TRBD1. This CDR3 is built from 14 residues. V dropped 4 bases and J dropped 7; count of bases not matched to a gene: 7. Germline values: CDR1 MNHEY, CDR2 SVGAGI. The CDR3 sequence is CASSLPPGQGEAFF. For the CDR3, the DNA is TGTGCCAGCAGTTTACCGCCGGGACAGGGTGAAGCTTTCTTT.

This rearrangement joins TRBV29-1 to TRBJ2-3; unclear D gene. With 3 bases removed from V and 1 base from J, the gap between germline ends came to 23 bases. There are 18 residues in the CDR3. Germline lookup yields CDR1 SQVTM and CDR2 ANQGSEA. The DNA for the CDR3 is TGCAGCGTTGACTCCAGTCCCCTCAGGTCTTCTGGCACAGATACGCAGTATTTT. This translates into CSVDSSPLRSSGTDTQYF.

The DNA for the CDR3 is TGTGCCAGCAGCCGGATGGGTGGCGGGGGGTCTGGGTATGAGCAGTTCTTC. Residues: CASSRMGGGGSGYEQFF. The chain has TRBV25-1 and TRBJ2-1; the match to TRBD2 covers 8 bases. The V gene end was trimmed by 6 bases and the J gene end by 8 bases; junction bases not matched to a gene: 18. CDR1 and CDR2 from the germline V gene are MGHDK and SYGVNS. The CDR3 extends over 17 amino acids.

V and J are TRBV21-1 and TRBJ1-2; the listed D gene, TRBD1, was not tested against the DNA. TRBV21-1 constitutes a pseudogene. The CDR3 covers 19 residues. CDR3 amino acids: CASSKALGAGGYFPNGYTF. The CDR3 DNA sequence: TGTGCCAGCAGCAAAGCGTTAGGGGCAGGGGGCTACTTTCCCAATGGCTACACCTTC.

The genes are TRBV7-2 and TRBJ2-7, with D perhaps matching TRBD2 (6 bases). The V end was cut by 3 bases, the J end by 0 bases, with 9 bases between. Germline lookup yields CDR1 SGHTA and CDR2 FQGNSA. CDR3 length: 14 residues. The CDR3 loop is CASSFGGNSYEQYF. Here the CDR3 DNA reads TGTGCCAGCAGCTTTGGCGGGAACTCCTACGAGCAGTACTTC.

A single count supports this clone. This sequence joins TRBV29-1 and TRBJ1-4; 9 bases line up with TRBD1. This CDR3 has 13 residues. Germline-derived CDR1 and CDR2 are SQVTM and ANQGSEA. V lost 6 bases, J lost 3 bases, and 2 bases stayed unmatched. CDR3 DNA: TGCAGCGTCCGGACAGGGGCTAATGAAAAACTGTTTTTT. It encodes CSVRTGANEKLFF.

The table lists this clone with a few counts. In the same sample, other DNA sequences code for this CDR3. The chain uses TRBV5-1 and TRBJ2-1; TRBD2 matches at 7 bases. After removal of 4 bases from V and 1 base from J, the junction contained 2 bases not matched to a gene. Germline V CDR1 and CDR2: SGHRS, YFSETQ. The CDR3 sequence is 14 residues long. CDR3 coding DNA: TGCGCCAGCAGCGGGGGGGGGTCCTACAATGAGCAGTTCTTC. It codes for CASSGGGSYNEQFF.

The V call is TRBV7-8, the J call TRBJ1-4; 7 bases line up with TRBD1. This CDR3 has 18 residues. The V segment lost 5 bases and the J segment 4 bases; nucleotides outside the gene matches: 16. The germline V gene has CDR1 SGHVS and CDR2 FQNEAQ. The CDR3 spells CASSPYLTPGQSNEKLFF. The CDR3 bases are TGTGCCAGCAGCCCTTACTTGACGCCGGGACAGAGTAATGAAAAACTGTTTTTT. The full variable domain, rest sourced from reference TRBV7-8 and TRBJ1-4, is GAGVSQSPRYKVAKRGQDVALRCDPISGHVSLFWYQQALGQGPEFLTYFQNEAQLDKSGLPSDRFFAERPEGSVSTLKIQRTQQEDSAVYLCASSPYLTPGQSNEKLFFGSGTQLSVL.

The J gene is TRBJ2-5, the V gene TRBV4-2; 7 bases fit TRBD2. Per the germline V gene, CDR1 is LGHNA and CDR2 is YNFKEQ. The V gene end was trimmed by 4 bases and the J gene end by 2 bases; junction bases not matched to a gene: 10. The CDR3 is made up of 16 amino acids. CDR3: CASSPWTSPLQETQYF. Written as DNA, the CDR3 is TGTGCCAGCAGCCCTTGGACTAGTCCCCTTCAAGAGACCCAGTACTTC.

In its sample, this clone was seen once. The V gene is TRBV28, the J gene TRBJ1-1; TRBD1 aligns across 7 bases. CDR1 and CDR2 from the germline V gene are MDHEN and SYDVKM. This CDR3 region has 13 residues. With 8 bases clipped from V and 2 bases from J, the junction kept 5 bases outside the gene matches. The CDR3 spells CASRRQGNTEAFF. In DNA form, the CDR3 reads TGTGCCAGCCGAAGACAGGGCAACACTGAAGCTTTCTTT.

The rearrangement links TRBV2 to TRBJ2-7; 7 bases align to TRBD1. The CDR3 covers 14 residues. Germline CDR1 SNHLY, CDR2 FYNNEI. The V and J ends lost 7 bases and 7 bases, in that order; junction bases with no gene match: 13. The CDR3 is CASKNRQGLGEQYF. As DNA, the CDR3 is TGTGCCAGCAAAAACCGACAGGGTCTGGGAGAGCAGTACTTC.

The chain joins TRBV5-6 to TRBJ2-5, with TRBD2 matching 11 bases. V was pared by 4 bases and J by 4 bases, with 6 bases of the junction left unmatched. Germline CDR1 and CDR2: SGHDT and YYEEEE. There are 15 residues in the CDR3. The chain's CDR3 is CASSHRLAGRETQYF. DNA for the CDR3: TGTGCCAGCAGCCACAGACTAGCGGGGAGAGAGACCCAGTACTTC.

The chain combines TRBV1 with TRBJ2-1; the table's D call, TRBD2, was not checked against the DNA. TRBV1 is designated a pseudogene. The CDR3 length is 16 residues. The CDR3 is CTSSHGTSGSRDEQFF. The CDR3 DNA follows: TGCACCAGCAGCCATGGGACTAGCGGGAGTAGGGATGAGCAGTTCTTC.